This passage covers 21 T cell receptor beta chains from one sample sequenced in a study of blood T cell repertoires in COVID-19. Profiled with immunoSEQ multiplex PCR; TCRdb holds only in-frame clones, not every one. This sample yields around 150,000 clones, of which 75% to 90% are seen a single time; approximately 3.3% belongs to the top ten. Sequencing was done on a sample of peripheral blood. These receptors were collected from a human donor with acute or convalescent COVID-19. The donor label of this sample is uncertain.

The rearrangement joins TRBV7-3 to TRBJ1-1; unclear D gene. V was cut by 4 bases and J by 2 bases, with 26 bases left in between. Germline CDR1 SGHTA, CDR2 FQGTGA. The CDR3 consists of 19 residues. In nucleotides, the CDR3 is TGTGCCAGCAGCTCCCTCGTCCTTGGGCTGCCTTCGCGAAACACTGAAGCTTTCTTT. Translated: CASSSLVLGLPSRNTEAFF.

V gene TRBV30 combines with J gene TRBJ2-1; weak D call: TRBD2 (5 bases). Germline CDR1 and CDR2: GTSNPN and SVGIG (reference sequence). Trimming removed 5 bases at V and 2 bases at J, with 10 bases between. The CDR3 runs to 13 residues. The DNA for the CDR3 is TGTGCCTGGGGAACCGGGGCCTACAATGAGCAGTTCTTC. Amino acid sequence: CAWGTGAYNEQFF.

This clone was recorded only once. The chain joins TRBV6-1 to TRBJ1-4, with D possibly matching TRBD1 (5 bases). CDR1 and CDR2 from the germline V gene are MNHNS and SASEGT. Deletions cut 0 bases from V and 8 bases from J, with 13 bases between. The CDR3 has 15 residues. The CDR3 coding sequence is TGTGCCAGCAGTGAAGCGCGGGGCGGTAGGGAAAAACTGTTTTTT. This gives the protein CASSEARGGREKLFF.

CDR3 amino acids: CASSLEAGNTQYF. Here the CDR3 DNA reads TGTGCCAGCAGCCTCGAGGCGGGCAATACGCAGTATTTT. The chain is built from TRBV11-2 and TRBJ2-3, with a possible D match to TRBD2 (5 bases). This CDR3 has 13 residues. Per germline, CDR1 SGHAT and CDR2 FQNNGV. The V end lost 5 bases, the J end lost 7 bases, and 13 bases lay between the germline ends.

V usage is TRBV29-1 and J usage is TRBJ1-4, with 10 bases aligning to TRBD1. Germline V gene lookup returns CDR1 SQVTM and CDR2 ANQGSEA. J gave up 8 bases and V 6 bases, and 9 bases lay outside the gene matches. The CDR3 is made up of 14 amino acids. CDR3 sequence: CSVLPGTGDEKLFF. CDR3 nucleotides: TGCAGCGTCCTTCCCGGGACAGGGGACGAAAAACTGTTTTTT.

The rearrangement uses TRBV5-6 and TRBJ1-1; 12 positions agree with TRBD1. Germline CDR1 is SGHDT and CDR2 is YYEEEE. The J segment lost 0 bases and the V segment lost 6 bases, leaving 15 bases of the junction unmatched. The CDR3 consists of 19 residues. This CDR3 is CASIKISGTGGALNTEAFF. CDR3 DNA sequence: TGTGCCAGCATCAAGATATCCGGGACAGGGGGCGCATTGAACACTGAAGCTTTCTTT.

CDR3 residues: CATSAGGTDTQYF. The CDR3, as DNA: TGTGCCACCAGTGCCGGGGGAACAGATACGCAGTATTTT. The chain joins TRBV24-1 to TRBJ2-3; a weak D match, TRBD2 (6 bases). The V gene lost 5 bases and the J gene lost 3 bases, with 8 bases spanning the gap. This CDR3 comprises 13 residues. Germline values: CDR1 KGHDR, CDR2 SFDVKD.

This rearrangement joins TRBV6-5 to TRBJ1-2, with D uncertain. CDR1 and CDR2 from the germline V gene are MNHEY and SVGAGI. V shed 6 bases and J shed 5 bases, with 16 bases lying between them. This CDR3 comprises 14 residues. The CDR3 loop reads CASSLKRSMYGYTF. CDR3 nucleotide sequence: TGTGCCAGCAGCCTAAAACGGAGCATGTATGGCTACACCTTC.

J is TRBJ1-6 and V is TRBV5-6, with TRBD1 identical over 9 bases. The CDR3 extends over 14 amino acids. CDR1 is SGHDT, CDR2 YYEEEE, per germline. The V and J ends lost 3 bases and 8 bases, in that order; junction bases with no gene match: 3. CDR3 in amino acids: CASSYRGRYSPLHF. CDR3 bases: TGTGCCAGCAGCTACAGGGGGCGTTATTCACCCCTCCACTTT.

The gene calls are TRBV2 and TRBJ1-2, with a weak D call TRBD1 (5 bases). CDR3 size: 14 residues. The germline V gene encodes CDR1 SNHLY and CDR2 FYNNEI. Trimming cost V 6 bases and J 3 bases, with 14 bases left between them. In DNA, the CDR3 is TGTGCCAGCAGACAAACCAGGGATGACTATGGCTACACCTTC. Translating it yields CASRQTRDDYGYTF.

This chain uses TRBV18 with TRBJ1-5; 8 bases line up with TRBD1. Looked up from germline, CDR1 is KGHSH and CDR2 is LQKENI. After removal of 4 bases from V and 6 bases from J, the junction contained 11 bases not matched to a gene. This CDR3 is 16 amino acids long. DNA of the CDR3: TGTGCCAGCTCACTCCTGGGGCAGGGGGCAGGTCAGCCCCAGCATTTT. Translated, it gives CASSLLGQGAGQPQHF.

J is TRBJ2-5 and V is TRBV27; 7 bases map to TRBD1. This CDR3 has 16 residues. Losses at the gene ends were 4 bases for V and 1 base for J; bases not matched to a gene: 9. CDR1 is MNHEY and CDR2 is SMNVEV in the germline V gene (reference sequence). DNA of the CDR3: TGTGCCAGCAGTTCCTCCGGGACAGTCTTCCAAGAGACCCAGTACTTC. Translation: CASSSSGTVFQETQYF.

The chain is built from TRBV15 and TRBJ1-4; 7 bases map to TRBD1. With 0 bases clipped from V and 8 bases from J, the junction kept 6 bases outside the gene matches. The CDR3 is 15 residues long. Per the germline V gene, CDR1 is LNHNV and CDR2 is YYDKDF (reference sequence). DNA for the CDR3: TGTGCCACCAGCAGAGATCCCCGGACAGGCGAAAAACTGTTTTTT. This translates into CATSRDPRTGEKLFF. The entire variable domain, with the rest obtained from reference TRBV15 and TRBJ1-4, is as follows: DAMVIQNPRYQVTQFGKPVTLSCSQTLNHNVMYWYQQKSSQAPKLLFHYYDKDFNNEADTPDNFQSRRPNTSFCFLDIRSPGLGDTAMYLCATSRDPRTGEKLFFGSGTQLSVL.

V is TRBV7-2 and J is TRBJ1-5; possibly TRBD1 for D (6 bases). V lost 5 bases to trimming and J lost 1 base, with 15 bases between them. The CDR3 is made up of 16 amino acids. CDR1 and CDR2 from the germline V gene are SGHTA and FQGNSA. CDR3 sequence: CASSNHRVASNQPQHF. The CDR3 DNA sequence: TGTGCCAGCAGCAATCACAGGGTTGCGAGCAATCAGCCCCAGCATTTT.

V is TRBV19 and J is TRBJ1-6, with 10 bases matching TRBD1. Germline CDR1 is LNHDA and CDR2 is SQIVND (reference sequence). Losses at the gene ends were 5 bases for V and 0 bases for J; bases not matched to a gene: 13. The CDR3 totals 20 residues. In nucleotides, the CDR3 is TGTGCCAGTAGTGCACTCCCCGGGACAGGGGTCGGCTCCTATAATTCACCCCTCCACTTT. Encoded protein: CASSALPGTGVGSYNSPLHF.

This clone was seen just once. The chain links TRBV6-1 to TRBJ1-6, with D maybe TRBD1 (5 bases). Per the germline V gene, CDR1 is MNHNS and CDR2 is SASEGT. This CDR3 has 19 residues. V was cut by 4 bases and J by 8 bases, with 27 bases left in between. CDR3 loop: CASSGQGSPSFFRDSPLHF. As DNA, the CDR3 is TGTGCCAGCAGTGGCCAGGGCAGCCCCTCGTTCTTTCGCGATTCACCCCTCCACTTT.

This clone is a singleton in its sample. CDR3 amino acids: CASSPPGNRNTGELFF. The CDR3 DNA follows: TGTGCCAGCAGCCCACCGGGAAACCGGAACACCGGGGAGCTGTTTTTT. The chain joins TRBV7-3 to TRBJ2-2; D might be TRBD2 (5 bases). Germline-derived CDR1 and CDR2 are SGHTA and FQGTGA. Trimming shortened V by 5 bases and J by 1 base, and 14 bases separated the two germline ends. This CDR3 comprises 16 residues.

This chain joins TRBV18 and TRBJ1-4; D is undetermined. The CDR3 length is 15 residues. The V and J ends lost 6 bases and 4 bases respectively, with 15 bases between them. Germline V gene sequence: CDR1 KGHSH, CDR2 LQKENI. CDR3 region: CASSRAGGGNEKLFF. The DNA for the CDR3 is TGTGCCAGCTCCCGGGCAGGCGGAGGTAATGAAAAACTGTTTTTT.

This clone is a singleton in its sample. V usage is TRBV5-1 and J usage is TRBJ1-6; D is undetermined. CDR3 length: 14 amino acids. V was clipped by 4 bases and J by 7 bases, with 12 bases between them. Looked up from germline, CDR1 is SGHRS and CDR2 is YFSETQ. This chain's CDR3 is CASSPEPRNSPLHF. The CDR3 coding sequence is TGCGCCAGCAGCCCCGAACCGAGGAATTCACCCCTCCACTTT.

The CDR3 spells CASSTQGISSSPLHF. CDR3 bases: TGTGCCAGTAGTACCCAGGGGATATCAAGTTCACCCCTCCACTTT. The chain uses TRBV19 and TRBJ1-6; D is perhaps TRBD1 (6 bases). CDR1 is LNHDA, CDR2 SQIVND, per germline (reference sequence). The V gene lost 4 bases and the J gene lost 9 bases, with 16 bases spanning the gap. CDR3 length equals 15 residues. Full variable domain (rest looked up from reference TRBV19 and TRBJ1-6): DGGITQSPKYLFRKEGQNVTLSCEQNLNHDAMYWYRQDPGQGLRLIYYSQIVNDFQKGDIAEGYSVSREKKESFPLTVTSAQKNPTAFYLCASSTQGISSSPLHFGNGTRLTVT.

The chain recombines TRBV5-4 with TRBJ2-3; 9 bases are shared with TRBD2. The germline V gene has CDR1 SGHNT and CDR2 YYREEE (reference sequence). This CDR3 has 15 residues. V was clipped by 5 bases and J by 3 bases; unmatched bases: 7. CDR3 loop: CASRRSGGGTDTQYF. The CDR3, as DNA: TGTGCCAGCAGACGTAGCGGGGGCGGGACAGATACGCAGTATTTT.